This TCR beta chain was recorded in a study of CD8+ T cells in alopecia areata. Study-level results: It was lesional scalp, especially alopecia totalis/universalis, that showed higher clonality than normal scalp.

After isolation, RNA underwent reverse transcription to generate cDNA as the sequencing template. The assay was immunoSEQ multiplex PCR, and TCRdb's table has in-frame clones only and misses some. The sample includes 150,000 to 200,000 clones, roughly 60% of them seen just once. The V end was cut by 5 bases, the J end by 4 bases, with 16 bases between. CDR3 length equals 14 residues. The V gene's germline CDR1 is SGHDT and CDR2 YYEEEE. As to treatment: oral pan-JAK inhibitor, 5-10 mg twice daily. Comment on this clone: Its specificity is not known.

The sequence derives from a human donor with alopecia areata. The material sequenced was CD4+ T cells sorted from blood, taken between weeks 55 and 65, from a patient treated with tofacitinib. This chain joins TRBV5-6 and TRBJ2-7; D is perhaps TRBD1 (7 bases). As DNA, the CDR3 is TGTGCCAGCAGGGGGGGACAGACAAATTACGAGCAGTACTTC. Its translation: CASRGGQTNYEQYF. The entire variable domain, with the rest obtained from reference TRBV5-6 and TRBJ2-7, is as follows: DAGVTQSPTHLIKTRGQQVTLRCSPKSGHDTVSWYQQALGQGPQFIFQYYEEEERQRGNFPDRFSGHQFPNYSSELNVNALLLGDSALYLCASRGGQTNYEQYFGPGTRLTVT.